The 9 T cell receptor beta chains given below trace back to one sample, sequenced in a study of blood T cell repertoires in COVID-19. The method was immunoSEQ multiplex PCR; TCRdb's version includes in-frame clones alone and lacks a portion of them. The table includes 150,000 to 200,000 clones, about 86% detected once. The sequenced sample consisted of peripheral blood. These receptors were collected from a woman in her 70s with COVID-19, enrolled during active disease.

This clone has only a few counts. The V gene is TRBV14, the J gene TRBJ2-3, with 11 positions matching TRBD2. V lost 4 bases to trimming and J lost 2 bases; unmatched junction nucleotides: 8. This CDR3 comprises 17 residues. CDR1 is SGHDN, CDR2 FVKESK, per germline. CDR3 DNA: TGTGCCAGCAGCCGCCAGACTAGCGGGATTGACACAGATACGCAGTATTTT. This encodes CASSRQTSGIDTDTQYF.

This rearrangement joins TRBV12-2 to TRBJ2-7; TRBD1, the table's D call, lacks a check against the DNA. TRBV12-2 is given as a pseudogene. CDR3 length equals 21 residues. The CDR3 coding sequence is TGTGCAAGTCGCTTAGCCACCGGAGTCTTCGAGGACAGGGTAATATCTGGCGAGCAGTACTTC. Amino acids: CASRLATGVFEDRVISGEQYF.

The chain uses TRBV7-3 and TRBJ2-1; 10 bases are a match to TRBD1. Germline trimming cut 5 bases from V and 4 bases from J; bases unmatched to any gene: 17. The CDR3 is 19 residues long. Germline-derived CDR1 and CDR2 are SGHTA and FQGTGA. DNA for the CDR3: TGTGCCAGCAGCGAAGGACCGGGACAGGGGACCCACTTATACAATGAGCAGTTCTTC. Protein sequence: CASSEGPGQGTHLYNEQFF.

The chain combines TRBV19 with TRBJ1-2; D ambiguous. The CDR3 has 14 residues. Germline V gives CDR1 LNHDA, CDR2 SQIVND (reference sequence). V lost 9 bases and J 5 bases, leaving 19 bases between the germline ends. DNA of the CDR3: TGTGCCAGCCGGAATTCGGGGAGCCCGTATGGCTACACCTTC. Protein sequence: CASRNSGSPYGYTF.

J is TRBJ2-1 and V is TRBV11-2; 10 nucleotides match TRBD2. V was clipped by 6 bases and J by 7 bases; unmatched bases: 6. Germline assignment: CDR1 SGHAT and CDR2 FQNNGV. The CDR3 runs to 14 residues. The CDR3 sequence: CASRALAGTNEQFF. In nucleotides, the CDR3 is TGTGCCAGCAGAGCACTAGCGGGAACGAATGAGCAGTTCTTC.

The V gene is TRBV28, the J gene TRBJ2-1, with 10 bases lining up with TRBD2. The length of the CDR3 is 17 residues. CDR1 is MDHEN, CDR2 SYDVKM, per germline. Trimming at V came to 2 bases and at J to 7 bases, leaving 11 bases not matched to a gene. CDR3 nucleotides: TGTGCCAGCAGTTTAATCATAGGGCTAGCGGGAGTGAATGAGCAGTTCTTC. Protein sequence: CASSLIIGLAGVNEQFF.

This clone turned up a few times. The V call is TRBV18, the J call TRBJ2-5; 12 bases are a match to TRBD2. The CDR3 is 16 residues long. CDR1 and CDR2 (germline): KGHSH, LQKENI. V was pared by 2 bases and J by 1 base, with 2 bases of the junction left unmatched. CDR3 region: CASSPELAGGQETQYF. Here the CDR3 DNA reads TGTGCCAGCTCACCAGAACTAGCGGGAGGCCAAGAGACCCAGTACTTC.

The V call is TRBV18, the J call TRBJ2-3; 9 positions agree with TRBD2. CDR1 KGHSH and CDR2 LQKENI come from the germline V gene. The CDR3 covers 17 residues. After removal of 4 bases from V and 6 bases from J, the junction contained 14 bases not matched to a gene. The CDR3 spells CASSQPVSGRKGDTQYF. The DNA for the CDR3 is TGTGCCAGCTCACAGCCTGTCAGCGGGAGGAAGGGGGATACGCAGTATTTT.

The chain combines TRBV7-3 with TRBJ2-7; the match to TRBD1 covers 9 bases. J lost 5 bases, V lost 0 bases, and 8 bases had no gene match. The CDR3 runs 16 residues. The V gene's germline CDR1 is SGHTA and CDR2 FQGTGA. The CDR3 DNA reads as TGTGCCAGCAGCTTAACAAATAGAGACAGGGGGGACGAGCAGTACTTC. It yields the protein CASSLTNRDRGDEQYF.